Shown below are 21 T cell receptor beta chains from a single sample sequenced in a study of cytomegalovirus exposure and HLA in healthy donors. Here immunoSEQ multiplex PCR was the method, and the copy in TCRdb shows in-frame clones only, minus some. The profile shows under 350,000 clones, approximately 86% of them singletons. The sequenced material came from PBMCs. Every receptor here comes from a young woman in good health and CMV-seronegative.

The chain recombines TRBV6-5 with TRBJ2-1, with TRBD2 as a possible D gene (6 bases). Trimming left V 2 bases short and J 5 bases short, with 13 bases between. CDR1 MNHEY and CDR2 SVGAGI come from the germline V gene. The CDR3 runs 15 residues. CDR3 nucleotide sequence: TGTGCCAGCAGTTACGAGCGGGCACGGGACAATGAGCAGTTCTTC. Protein product: CASSYERARDNEQFF.

V usage is TRBV4-2 and J usage is TRBJ1-2; 7 bases align to TRBD1. The CDR3 totals 16 residues. Germline V gene sequence: CDR1 LGHNA, CDR2 YNFKEQ. Trimming removed 4 bases from V and 2 bases from J; junction bases left unmatched: 10. The CDR3: CASSLTRDSENYGYTF. The CDR3 region has the DNA TGTGCCAGCAGCCTCACCCGGGACAGTGAAAACTATGGCTACACCTTC.

In its sample, this clone was seen once. In DNA form, the CDR3 reads TGTGCCAGCAGCTTAGGACAGGGGGCGTCTGGAAACACCATATATTTT. It translates to CASSLGQGASGNTIYF. The chain employs TRBV11-2 and TRBJ1-3; TRBD1 matches 10 bases. CDR3 length: 16 amino acids. The V and J ends lost 1 base and 1 base, in that order; junction bases with no gene match: 1. Germline CDR1 is SGHAT and CDR2 is FQNNGV.

The CDR3 protein is CASSENGQGRNGYTF. The CDR3, as DNA: TGTGCCAGCAGTGAAAACGGACAGGGGCGAAATGGCTACACCTTC. The chain carries TRBV25-1 and TRBJ1-2; 9 positions match TRBD1. J gave up 6 bases and V 2 bases, and 7 bases lay outside the gene matches. This CDR3 is 15 amino acids long. Germline CDR1 reads MGHDK; CDR2 reads SYGVNS.

This chain joins TRBV7-2 and TRBJ1-6; 7 bases map to TRBD1. The CDR3 totals 15 residues. Trimming took 3 bases from V and 5 from J; bases not matched to a gene: 4. Germline CDR1 reads SGHTA; CDR2 reads FQGNSA. The CDR3 DNA reads TGTGCCAGCAGCTTCGACAGGGCGGATAATTCACCCCTCCACTTT. This gives the protein CASSFDRADNSPLHF.

V gene TRBV30 combines with J gene TRBJ2-7; possibly TRBD2 for D (6 bases). Germline loops: CDR1 GTSNPN, CDR2 SVGIG (reference sequence). V dropped 5 bases and J dropped 3 bases, with 20 bases sitting between them. The CDR3 is made up of 15 amino acids. Written as DNA, the CDR3 is TGTGCCTGGCGGCGGCAGTCCACGGGGGACTACGAGCAGTACTTC. Protein sequence: CAWRRQSTGDYEQYF.

This clone was seen a handful of times. Other DNA sequences from this sample encode an identical CDR3 as well. CDR3 coding DNA: TGTGCCAGCAGTTACGACAGGGGGCATGAGCAGTTCTTC. Translated, it gives CASSYDRGHEQFF. The V gene is TRBV6-5, the J gene TRBJ2-1; 10 nucleotides line up with TRBD1. Trimming at V came to 2 bases and at J to 8 bases, leaving 0 bases not matched to a gene. From germline, CDR1 is MNHEY and CDR2 SVGAGI. The CDR3 spans 13 residues.

This rearrangement joins TRBV27 to TRBJ1-3; D uncertain. V lost 4 bases, J lost 6 bases, and 13 bases lay in between. Germline V gene data show CDR1 as MNHEY and CDR2 as SMNVEV (reference sequence). This CDR3 has 14 residues. CDR3 sequence: CASSSEPGANTIYF. The CDR3 DNA sequence: TGTGCCAGCAGTTCCGAGCCGGGAGCAAACACCATATATTTT.

The chain carries TRBV30 and TRBJ2-1, with a tentative D call TRBD2 (6 bases). This CDR3 region has 14 residues. Germline lookup yields CDR1 GTSNPN and CDR2 SVGIG (reference sequence). Trimming took off 0 bases at V and 7 bases at J, with 13 bases between the two ends. Here the CDR3 DNA reads TGTGCCTGGAGTGTAGCGGGCGGTCAGAATGAGCAGTTCTTC. This codes for CAWSVAGGQNEQFF. The full variable domain, rest sourced from reference TRBV30 and TRBJ2-1, is SQTIHQWPATLVQPVGSPLSLECTVEGTSNPNLYWYRQAAGRGLQLLFYSVGIGQISSEVPQNLSASRPQDRQFILSSKKLLLSDSGFYLCAWSVAGGQNEQFFGPGTRLTVL.

This CDR3 is CASRRTLRLAGEWGYEQYF. The DNA of the CDR3 is TGTGCCAGCCGCCGAACTTTGAGGCTAGCGGGGGAGTGGGGCTACGAGCAGTACTTC. The chain has TRBV28 and TRBJ2-7; 10 bases are a match to TRBD2. Germline lookup yields CDR1 MDHEN and CDR2 SYDVKM. The CDR3 is 19 amino acids. Losses at the gene ends were 8 bases for V and 3 bases for J; bases not matched to a gene: 22.

This chain links TRBV19 with TRBJ1-5; perhaps TRBD1 as D (6 bases). Trimming pared 6 bases from V and 6 bases from J, leaving 12 bases between. The CDR3 contains 13 residues. Germline V gene sequence: CDR1 LNHDA, CDR2 SQIVND (reference sequence). CDR3 sequence: CASRPGAIQPQHF. CDR3 sequence (DNA): TGTGCCAGTAGACCAGGGGCTATTCAGCCCCAGCATTTT. Complete variable domain (other parts from reference TRBV19 and TRBJ1-5): DGGITQSPKYLFRKEGQNVTLSCEQNLNHDAMYWYRQDPGQGLRLIYYSQIVNDFQKGDIAEGYSVSREKKESFPLTVTSAQKNPTAFYLCASRPGAIQPQHFGDGTRLSIL.

The chain employs TRBV6-5 and TRBJ2-7; D is undetermined. Trimming stripped 0 bases from V and 7 bases from J, with 16 bases between. The CDR3 consists of 15 residues. Germline CDR1 MNHEY, CDR2 SVGAGI. Here the CDR3 reads CASSYSNGHSLEQYF. The DNA for the CDR3 is TGTGCCAGCAGTTACTCTAACGGTCACTCCTTGGAGCAGTACTTC.

This clone showed up just a few times. V is TRBV19 and J is TRBJ1-1, with D possibly matching TRBD1 (5 bases). Germline CDR1 reads LNHDA; CDR2 reads SQIVND (reference sequence). V dropped 5 bases and J dropped 9 bases, with 16 bases sitting between them. The length of the CDR3 is 13 residues. CDR3 in amino acids: CASSPRDFAKAFF. CDR3 sequence (DNA): TGTGCCAGTAGTCCCCGGGACTTCGCAAAAGCTTTCTTT.

The rearrangement links TRBV27 to TRBJ2-5; perhaps TRBD2 as D (6 bases). CDR3 length: 14 residues. Between the trimmed V and J ends, which lost 2 bases and 0 bases, there was a span of 7 bases. Germline V gene lookup returns CDR1 MNHEY and CDR2 SMNVEV (reference sequence). CDR3: CASSLREYQETQYF. CDR3 in DNA: TGTGCCAGCAGTTTACGGGAGTACCAAGAGACCCAGTACTTC.

The CDR3 nucleotides read TGTGCCAGCGGTAGGGGATTACAAGAGACCCAGTACTTC. Its protein is CASGRGLQETQYF. V usage is TRBV2 and J usage is TRBJ2-5, with D perhaps TRBD1 (5 bases). Germline CDR1 reads SNHLY; CDR2 reads FYNNEI. The ends were cut back, 8 bases at V and 2 bases at J, with 12 bases in the middle. This CDR3 has 13 residues.

CDR3 bases: TGCGCCAGCAGCCAAGATCTAGGACAGAGCCTCTATAATTCACCCCTCCACTTT. It encodes CASSQDLGQSLYNSPLHF. The V gene is TRBV4-3, the J gene TRBJ1-6; a weak D match, TRBD1 (6 bases). The CDR3 extends over 18 amino acids. Trimming shortened V by 0 bases and J by 3 bases, and 15 bases separated the two germline ends. Germline assignment: CDR1 LGHNA and CDR2 YSLEER.

V is TRBV2 and J is TRBJ2-1; a possible D gene is TRBD2 (6 bases). This CDR3 comprises 13 residues. Trimming removed 7 bases at V and 9 bases at J, with 16 bases between. Germline V gene data show CDR1 as SNHLY and CDR2 as FYNNEI. In nucleotides, the CDR3 is TGTGCCAGCACTCTATGGGACTTTGGTGAGCAGTTCTTC. Its protein is CASTLWDFGEQFF.

The V gene is TRBV7-8, the J gene TRBJ2-7; TRBD2 matches at 8 bases. Trimming removed 1 base from V and 9 bases from J; junction bases left unmatched: 5. From germline, CDR1 is SGHVS and CDR2 FQNEAQ. The CDR3 is 13 residues long. The CDR3 nucleotides are TGTGCCAGCAGCTTAGACGGCGGGGGGCGGCAGTACTTC. The encoded protein is CASSLDGGGRQYF.

The chain uses TRBV7-6 and TRBJ2-1; 8 bases align to TRBD2. Germline V gene data show CDR1 as SGHVS and CDR2 as FNYEAQ. Trimming cost V 1 base and J 2 bases; bases outside gene matches: 7. The CDR3 is 17 amino acids. The CDR3 nucleotides are TGTGCCAGCAGCTTAGACACGGGACTAGTAACCTACAATGAGCAGTTCTTC. Translating it yields CASSLDTGLVTYNEQFF. The full variable domain, in which reference TRBV7-6 and TRBJ2-1 provide the parts outside the CDR3, is GAGVSQSPRYKVTKRGQDVALRCDPISGHVSLYWYRQALGQGPEFLTYFNYEAQQDKSGLPNDRFSAERPEGSISTLTIQRTEQRDSAMYRCASSLDTGLVTYNEQFFGPGTRLTVL.

This rearrangement joins TRBV5-1 to TRBJ1-1; D ambiguous. Germline V gene sequence: CDR1 SGHRS, CDR2 YFSETQ. V gave up 3 bases and J gave up 0 bases, with 12 bases separating them. This CDR3 comprises 15 residues. The CDR3, as DNA: TGCGCCAGCAGCTCCGAGAGGAGTATGAACACTGAAGCTTTCTTT. The encoded protein is CASSSERSMNTEAFF.

This clone was seen more than once but under ten times. This sequence joins TRBV11-2 and TRBJ2-7, with 9 bases identical to TRBD2. Losses at the gene ends were 0 bases for V and 5 bases for J; bases not matched to a gene: 11. Germline loops: CDR1 SGHAT, CDR2 FQNNGV. The CDR3 totals 17 residues. For the CDR3, the DNA is TGTGCCAGCAGCTTAGATTGGAGCGGGAGGCTGCTCCACGAGCAGTACTTC. Translated: CASSLDWSGRLLHEQYF.